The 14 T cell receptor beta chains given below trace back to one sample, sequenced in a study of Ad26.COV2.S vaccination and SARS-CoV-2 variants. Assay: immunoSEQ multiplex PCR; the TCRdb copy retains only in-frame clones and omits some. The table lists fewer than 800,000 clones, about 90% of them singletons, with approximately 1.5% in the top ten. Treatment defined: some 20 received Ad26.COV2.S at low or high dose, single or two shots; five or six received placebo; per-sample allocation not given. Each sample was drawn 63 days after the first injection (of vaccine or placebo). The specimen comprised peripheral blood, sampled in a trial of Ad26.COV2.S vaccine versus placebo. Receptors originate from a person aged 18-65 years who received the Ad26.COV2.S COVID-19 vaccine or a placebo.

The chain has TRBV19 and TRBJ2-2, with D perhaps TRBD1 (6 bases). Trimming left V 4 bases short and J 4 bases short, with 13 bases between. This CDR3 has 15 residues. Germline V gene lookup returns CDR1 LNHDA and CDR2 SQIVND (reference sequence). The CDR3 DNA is TGTGCCAGTAGTACCCCCGGACAGATCACCGGGGAGCTGTTTTTT. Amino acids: CASSTPGQITGELFF. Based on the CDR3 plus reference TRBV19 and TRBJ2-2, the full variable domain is DGGITQSPKYLFRKEGQNVTLSCEQNLNHDAMYWYRQDPGQGLRLIYYSQIVNDFQKGDIAEGYSVSREKKESFPLTVTSAQKNPTAFYLCASSTPGQITGELFFGEGSRLTVL.

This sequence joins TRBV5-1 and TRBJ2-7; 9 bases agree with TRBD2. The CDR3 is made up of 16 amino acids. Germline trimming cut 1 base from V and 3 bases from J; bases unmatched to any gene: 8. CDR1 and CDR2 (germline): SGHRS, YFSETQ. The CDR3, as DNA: TGCGCCAGCAGCTTGATCCAAACTAGCGGGTACTACGAGCAGTACTTC. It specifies CASSLIQTSGYYEQYF.

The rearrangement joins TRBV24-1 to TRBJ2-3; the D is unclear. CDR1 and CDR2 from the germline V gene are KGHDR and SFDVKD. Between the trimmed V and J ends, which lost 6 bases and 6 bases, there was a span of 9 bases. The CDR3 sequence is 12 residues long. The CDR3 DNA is TGTGCCACCAGTAGTACAAGTGATACGCAGTATTTT. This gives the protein CATSSTSDTQYF.

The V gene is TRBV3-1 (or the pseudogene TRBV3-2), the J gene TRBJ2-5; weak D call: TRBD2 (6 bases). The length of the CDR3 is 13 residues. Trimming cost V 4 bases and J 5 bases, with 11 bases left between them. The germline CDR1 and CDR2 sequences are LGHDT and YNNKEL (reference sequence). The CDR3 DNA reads TGTGCCAGCAGCCTAGGGGCGGGGGAGACCCAGTACTTC. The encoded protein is CASSLGAGETQYF.

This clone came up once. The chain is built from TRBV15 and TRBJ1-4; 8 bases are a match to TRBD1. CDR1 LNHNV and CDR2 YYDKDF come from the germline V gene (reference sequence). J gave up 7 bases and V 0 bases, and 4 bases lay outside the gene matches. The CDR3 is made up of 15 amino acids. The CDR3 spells CATSRDGTGSEKLFF. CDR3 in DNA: TGTGCCACCAGCAGAGACGGGACAGGAAGTGAAAAACTGTTTTTT.

The CDR3 spells CASSRQGAGETQYF. Written as DNA, the CDR3 is TGTGCCAGCAGCAGACAGGGGGCCGGAGAGACCCAGTACTTC. The chain recombines TRBV5-4 with TRBJ2-5, with TRBD1 matching 10 bases. J was trimmed by 4 bases and V by 4 bases; bases with no gene match: 4. CDR1 SGHNT and CDR2 YYREEE come from the germline V gene (reference sequence). The CDR3 sequence is 14 residues long.

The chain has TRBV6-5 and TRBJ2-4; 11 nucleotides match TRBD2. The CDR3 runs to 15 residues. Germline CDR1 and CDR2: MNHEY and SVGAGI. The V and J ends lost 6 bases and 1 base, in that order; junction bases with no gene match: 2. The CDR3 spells CASSRTSGAKNIQYF. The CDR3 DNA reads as TGTGCCAGCAGCCGGACTAGCGGGGCCAAAAACATTCAGTACTTC.

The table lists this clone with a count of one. The CDR3 spells CASGSGRGELFF. The CDR3 nucleotides are TGTGCCAGCGGCTCTGGCCGCGGGGAGCTGTTTTTT. V and J are TRBV5-4 and TRBJ2-2; D remains unclear. From germline, CDR1 is SGHNT and CDR2 YYREEE (reference sequence). The CDR3 runs to 12 residues. V dropped 7 bases and J dropped 7 bases, with 11 bases sitting between them.

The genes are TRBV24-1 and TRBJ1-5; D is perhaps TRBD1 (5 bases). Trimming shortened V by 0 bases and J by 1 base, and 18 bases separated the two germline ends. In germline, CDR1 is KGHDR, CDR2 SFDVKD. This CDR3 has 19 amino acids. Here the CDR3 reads CATSDLLRAGMMSNQPQHF. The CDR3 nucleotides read TGTGCCACCAGTGATTTGCTTCGGGCAGGGATGATGAGCAATCAGCCCCAGCATTTT.

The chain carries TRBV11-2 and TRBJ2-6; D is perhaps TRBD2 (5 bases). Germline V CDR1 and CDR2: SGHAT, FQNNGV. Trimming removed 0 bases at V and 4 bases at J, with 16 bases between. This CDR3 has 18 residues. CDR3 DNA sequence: TGTGCCAGCAGCTTAGATCGAGCGGTTCTCGCAGGGGCCAACGTCCTGACTTTC. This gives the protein CASSLDRAVLAGANVLTF.

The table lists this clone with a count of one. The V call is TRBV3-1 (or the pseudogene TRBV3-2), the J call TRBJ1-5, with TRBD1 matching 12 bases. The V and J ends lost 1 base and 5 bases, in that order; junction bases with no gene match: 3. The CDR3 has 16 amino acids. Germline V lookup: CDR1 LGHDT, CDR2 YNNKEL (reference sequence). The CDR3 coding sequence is TGTGCCAGCAGCCAAGCGGGGACAGGGGGCTATCAGCCCCAGCATTTT. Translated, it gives CASSQAGTGGYQPQHF.

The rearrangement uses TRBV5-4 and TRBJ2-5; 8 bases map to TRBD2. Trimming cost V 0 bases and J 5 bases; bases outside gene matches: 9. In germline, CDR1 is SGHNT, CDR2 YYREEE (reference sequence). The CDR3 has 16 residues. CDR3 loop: CASSLGVGRASETQYF. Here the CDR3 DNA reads TGTGCCAGCAGCTTGGGGGTCGGGAGGGCGTCTGAGACCCAGTACTTC.

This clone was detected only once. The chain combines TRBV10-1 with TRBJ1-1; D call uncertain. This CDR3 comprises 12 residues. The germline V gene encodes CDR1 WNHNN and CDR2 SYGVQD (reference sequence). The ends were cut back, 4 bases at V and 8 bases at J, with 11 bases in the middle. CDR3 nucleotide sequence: TGCGCCAGCAGTGGGAGCGAACGGGAAGCTTTCTTT. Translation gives CASSGSEREAFF.

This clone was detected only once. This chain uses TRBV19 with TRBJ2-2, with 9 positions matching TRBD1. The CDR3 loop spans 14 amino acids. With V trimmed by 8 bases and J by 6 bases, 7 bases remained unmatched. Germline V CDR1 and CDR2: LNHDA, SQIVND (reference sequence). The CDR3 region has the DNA TGTGCCAGTCAACAGGGGGCGAAAGCCGGGGAGCTGTTTTTT. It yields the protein CASQQGAKAGELFF.